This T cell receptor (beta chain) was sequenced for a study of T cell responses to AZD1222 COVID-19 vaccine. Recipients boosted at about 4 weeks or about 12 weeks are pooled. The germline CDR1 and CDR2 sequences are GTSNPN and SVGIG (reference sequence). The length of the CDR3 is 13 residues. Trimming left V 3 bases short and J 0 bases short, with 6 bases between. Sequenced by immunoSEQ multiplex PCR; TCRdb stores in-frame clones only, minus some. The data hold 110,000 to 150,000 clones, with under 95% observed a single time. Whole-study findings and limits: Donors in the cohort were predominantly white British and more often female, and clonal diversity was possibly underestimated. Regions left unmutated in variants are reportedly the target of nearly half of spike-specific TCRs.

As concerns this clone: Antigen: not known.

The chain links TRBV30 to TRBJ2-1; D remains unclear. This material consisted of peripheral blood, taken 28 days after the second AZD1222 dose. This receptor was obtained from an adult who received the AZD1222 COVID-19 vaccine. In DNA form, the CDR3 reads TGTGCCTGGAGAGGGAACTCCTACAATGAGCAGTTCTTC. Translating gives CAWRGNSYNEQFF.